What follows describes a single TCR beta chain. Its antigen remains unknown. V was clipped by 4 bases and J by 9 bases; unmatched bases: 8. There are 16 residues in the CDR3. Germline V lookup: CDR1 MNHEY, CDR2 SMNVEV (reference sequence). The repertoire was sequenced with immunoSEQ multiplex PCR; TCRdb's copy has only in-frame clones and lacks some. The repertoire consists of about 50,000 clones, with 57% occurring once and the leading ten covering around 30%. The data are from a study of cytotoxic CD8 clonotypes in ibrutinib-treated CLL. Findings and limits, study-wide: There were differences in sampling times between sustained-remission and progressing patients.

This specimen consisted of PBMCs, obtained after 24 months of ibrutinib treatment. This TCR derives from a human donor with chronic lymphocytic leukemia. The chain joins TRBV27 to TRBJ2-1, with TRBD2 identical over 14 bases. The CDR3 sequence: CASSWGTSGGSGEQFF. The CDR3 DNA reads TGTGCCAGCAGTTGGGGGACTAGCGGGGGTTCGGGTGAGCAGTTCTTC.